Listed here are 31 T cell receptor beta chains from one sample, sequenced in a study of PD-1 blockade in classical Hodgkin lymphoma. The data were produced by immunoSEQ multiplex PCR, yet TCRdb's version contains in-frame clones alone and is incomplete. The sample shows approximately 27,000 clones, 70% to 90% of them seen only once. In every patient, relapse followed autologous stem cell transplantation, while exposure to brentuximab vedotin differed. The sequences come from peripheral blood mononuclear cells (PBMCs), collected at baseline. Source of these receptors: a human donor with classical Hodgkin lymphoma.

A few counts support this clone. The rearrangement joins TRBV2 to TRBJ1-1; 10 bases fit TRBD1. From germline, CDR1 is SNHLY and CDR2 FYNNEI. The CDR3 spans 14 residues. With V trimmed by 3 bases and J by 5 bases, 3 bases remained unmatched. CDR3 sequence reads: CASSEGQGYTEAFF. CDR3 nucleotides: TGTGCCAGCAGTGAGGGACAGGGGTATACTGAAGCTTTCTTT.

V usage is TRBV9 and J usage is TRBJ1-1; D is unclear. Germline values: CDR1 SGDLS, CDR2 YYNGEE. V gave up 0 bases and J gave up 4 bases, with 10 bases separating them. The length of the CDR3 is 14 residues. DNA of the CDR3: TGTGCCAGCAGCGTAGAAGGCGGTGGCACTGAAGCTTTCTTT. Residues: CASSVEGGGTEAFF.

This CDR3 reads CASSQGTGGSQPQHF. Here the CDR3 DNA reads TGTGCCAGCAGCCAAGGAACAGGGGGTAGCCAGCCCCAGCATTTT. This chain joins TRBV4-2 and TRBJ1-5, with 8 bases lining up with TRBD1. Germline-derived CDR1 and CDR2 are LGHNA and YNFKEQ. The CDR3 has 15 residues. V shed 1 base and J 7 bases; nucleotides not matched to a gene: 6.

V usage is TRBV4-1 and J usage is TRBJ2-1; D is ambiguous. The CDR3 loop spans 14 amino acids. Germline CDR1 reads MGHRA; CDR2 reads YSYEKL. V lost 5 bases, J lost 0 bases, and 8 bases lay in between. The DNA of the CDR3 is TGCGCCAGCAGCTATTATATCTCCTACAATGAGCAGTTCTTC. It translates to CASSYYISYNEQFF.

This CDR3 is CASRLAGGLEQFF. CDR3 DNA sequence: TGTGCCAGCCGACTAGCGGGGGGCCTTGAGCAGTTCTTC. V and J are TRBV28 and TRBJ2-1; 13 nucleotides line up with TRBD2. Germline CDR1 reads MDHEN; CDR2 reads SYDVKM. The CDR3 consists of 13 residues. The trim removed 8 bases at V and 9 bases at J, leaving 4 bases unmatched.

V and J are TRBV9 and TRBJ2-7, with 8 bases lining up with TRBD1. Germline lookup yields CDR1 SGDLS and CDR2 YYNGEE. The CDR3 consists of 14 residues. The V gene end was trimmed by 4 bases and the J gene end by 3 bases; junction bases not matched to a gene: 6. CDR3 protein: CASSPGTGLYEQYF. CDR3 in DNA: TGTGCCAGCAGCCCCGGGACAGGTCTCTACGAGCAGTACTTC.

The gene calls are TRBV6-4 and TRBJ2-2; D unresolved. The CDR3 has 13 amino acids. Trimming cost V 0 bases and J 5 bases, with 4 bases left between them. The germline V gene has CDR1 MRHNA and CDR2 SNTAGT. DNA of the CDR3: TGTGCCAGCAGTGACTCGCAGACCGGGGAGCTGTTTTTT. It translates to CASSDSQTGELFF.

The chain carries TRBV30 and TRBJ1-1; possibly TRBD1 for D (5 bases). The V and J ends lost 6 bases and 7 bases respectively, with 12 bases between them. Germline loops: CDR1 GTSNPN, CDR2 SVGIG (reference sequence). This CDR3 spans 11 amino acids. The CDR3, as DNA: TGTGCCTGCCTTTCGGACATTGAAGCTTTCTTT. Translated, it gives CACLSDIEAFF.

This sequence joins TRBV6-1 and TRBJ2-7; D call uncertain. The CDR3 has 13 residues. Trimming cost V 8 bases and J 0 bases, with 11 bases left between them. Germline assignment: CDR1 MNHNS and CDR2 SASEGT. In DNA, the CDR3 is TGTGCCAGCTCCGGGTCCGTCTCCTACGAGCAGTACTTC. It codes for CASSGSVSYEQYF.

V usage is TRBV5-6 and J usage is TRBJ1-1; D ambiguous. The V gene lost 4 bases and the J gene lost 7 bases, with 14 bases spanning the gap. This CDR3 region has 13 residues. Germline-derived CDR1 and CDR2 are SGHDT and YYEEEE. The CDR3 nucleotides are TGTGCCAGCAGCCTCCTTGGGCAGTATGAAGCTTTCTTT. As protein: CASSLLGQYEAFF.

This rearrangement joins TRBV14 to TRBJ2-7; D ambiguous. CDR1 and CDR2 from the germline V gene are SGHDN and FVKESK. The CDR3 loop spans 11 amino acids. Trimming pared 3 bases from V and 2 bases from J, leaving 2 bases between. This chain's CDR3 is CASSQTYEQYF. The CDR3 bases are TGTGCCAGCAGCCAGACCTACGAGCAGTACTTC.

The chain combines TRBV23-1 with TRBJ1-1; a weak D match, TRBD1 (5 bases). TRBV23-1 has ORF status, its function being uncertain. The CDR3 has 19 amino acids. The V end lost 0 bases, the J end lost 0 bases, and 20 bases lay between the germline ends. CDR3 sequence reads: CASSQSTRRVGPMNTEAFF. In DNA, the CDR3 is TGCGCCAGCAGTCAATCCACCCGGAGGGTGGGGCCCATGAACACTGAAGCTTTCTTT.

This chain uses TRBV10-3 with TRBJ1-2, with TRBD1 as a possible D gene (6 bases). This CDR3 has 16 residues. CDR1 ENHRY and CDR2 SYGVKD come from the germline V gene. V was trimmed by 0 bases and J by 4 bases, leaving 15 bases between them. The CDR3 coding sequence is TGTGCCATCAGTGAGTCAATGGGGGGCGCGGGCTATGGCTACACCTTC. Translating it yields CAISESMGGAGYGYTF.

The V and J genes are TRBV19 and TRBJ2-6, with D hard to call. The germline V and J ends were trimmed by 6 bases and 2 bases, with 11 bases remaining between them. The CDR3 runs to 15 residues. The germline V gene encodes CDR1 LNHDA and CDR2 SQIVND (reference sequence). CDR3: CASRYDRAGANVLTF. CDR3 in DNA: TGTGCCAGTAGATATGATAGGGCTGGGGCCAACGTCCTGACTTTC.

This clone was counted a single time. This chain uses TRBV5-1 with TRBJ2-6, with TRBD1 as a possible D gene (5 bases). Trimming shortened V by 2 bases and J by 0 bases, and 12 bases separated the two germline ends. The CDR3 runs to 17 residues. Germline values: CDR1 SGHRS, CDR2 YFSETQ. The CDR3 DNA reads TGCGCCAGCAGCTTCGCAGGGCCAAGCTCTGGGGCCAACGTCCTGACTTTC. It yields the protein CASSFAGPSSGANVLTF.

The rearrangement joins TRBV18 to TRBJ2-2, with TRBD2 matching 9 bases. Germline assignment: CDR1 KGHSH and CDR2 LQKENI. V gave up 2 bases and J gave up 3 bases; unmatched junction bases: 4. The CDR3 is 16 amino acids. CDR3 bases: TGTGCCAGCTCACCAGGGAGCGGGGGGCACACCGGGGAGCTGTTTTTT. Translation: CASSPGSGGHTGELFF.

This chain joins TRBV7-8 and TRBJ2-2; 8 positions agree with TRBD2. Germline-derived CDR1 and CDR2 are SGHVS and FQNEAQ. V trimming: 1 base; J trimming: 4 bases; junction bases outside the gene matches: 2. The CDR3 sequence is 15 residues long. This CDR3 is CASSLVGTSTGELFF. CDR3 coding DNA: TGTGCCAGCAGCTTAGTTGGGACTAGCACCGGGGAGCTGTTTTTT.

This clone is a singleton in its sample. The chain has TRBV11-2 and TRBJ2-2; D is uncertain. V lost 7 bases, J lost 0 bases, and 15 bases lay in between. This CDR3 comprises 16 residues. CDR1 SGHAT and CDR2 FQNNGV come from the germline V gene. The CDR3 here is CASTHVGRANTGELFF. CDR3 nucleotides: TGTGCCAGCACCCACGTAGGCCGCGCGAACACCGGGGAGCTGTTTTTT. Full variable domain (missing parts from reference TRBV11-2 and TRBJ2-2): EAGVAQSPRYKIIEKRQSVAFWCNPISGHATLYWYQQILGQGPKLLIQFQNNGVVDDSQLPKDRFSAERLKGVDSTLKIQPAKLEDSAVYLCASTHVGRANTGELFFGEGSRLTVL.

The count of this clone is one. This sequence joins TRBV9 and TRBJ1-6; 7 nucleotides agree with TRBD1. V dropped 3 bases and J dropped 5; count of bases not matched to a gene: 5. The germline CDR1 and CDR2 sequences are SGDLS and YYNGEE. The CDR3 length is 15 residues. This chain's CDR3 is CASSAGTADNSPLHF. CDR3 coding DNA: TGTGCCAGCAGCGCCGGGACAGCAGATAATTCACCCCTCCACTTT.

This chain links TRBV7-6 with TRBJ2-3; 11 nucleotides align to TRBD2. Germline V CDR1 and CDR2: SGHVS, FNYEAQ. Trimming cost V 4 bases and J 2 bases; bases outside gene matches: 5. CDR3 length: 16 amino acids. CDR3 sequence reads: CASSSLAGGSTDTQYF. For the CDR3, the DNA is TGTGCCAGCAGCTCCTTAGCGGGGGGGTCCACAGATACGCAGTATTTT.

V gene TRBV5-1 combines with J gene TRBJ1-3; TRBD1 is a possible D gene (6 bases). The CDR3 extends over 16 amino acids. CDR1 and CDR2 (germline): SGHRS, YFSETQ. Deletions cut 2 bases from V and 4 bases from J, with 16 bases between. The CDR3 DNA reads TGCGCCAGCAGCTTAGCCGCAGGGGATTCCGGAAACACCATATATTTT. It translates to CASSLAAGDSGNTIYF. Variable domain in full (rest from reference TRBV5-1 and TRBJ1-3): KAGVTQTPRYLIKTRGQQVTLSCSPISGHRSVSWYQQTPGQGLQFLFEYFSETQRNKGNFPGRFSGRQFSNSRSEMNVSTLELGDSALYLCASSLAAGDSGNTIYFGEGSWLTVV.

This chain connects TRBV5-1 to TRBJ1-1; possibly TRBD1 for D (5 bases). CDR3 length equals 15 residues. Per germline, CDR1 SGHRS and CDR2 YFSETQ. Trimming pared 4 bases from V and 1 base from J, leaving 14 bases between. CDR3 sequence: CASSLWGTSNTEAFF. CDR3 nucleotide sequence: TGCGCCAGCAGCCTATGGGGGACCTCGAACACTGAAGCTTTCTTT.

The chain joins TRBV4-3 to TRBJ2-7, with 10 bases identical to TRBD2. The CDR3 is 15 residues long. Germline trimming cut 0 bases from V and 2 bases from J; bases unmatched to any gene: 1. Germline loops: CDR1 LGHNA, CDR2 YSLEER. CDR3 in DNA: TGCGCCAGCAGCCAAGACCTAGCGGGGGCCTACGAGCAGTACTTC. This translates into CASSQDLAGAYEQYF.

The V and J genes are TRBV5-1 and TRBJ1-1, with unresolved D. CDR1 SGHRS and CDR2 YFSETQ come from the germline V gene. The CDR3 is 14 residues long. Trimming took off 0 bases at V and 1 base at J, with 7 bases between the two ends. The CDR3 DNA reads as TGCGCCAGCAGCTTGGCACAGTCGAACACTGAAGCTTTCTTT. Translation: CASSLAQSNTEAFF. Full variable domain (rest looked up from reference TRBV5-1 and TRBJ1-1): KAGVTQTPRYLIKTRGQQVTLSCSPISGHRSVSWYQQTPGQGLQFLFEYFSETQRNKGNFPGRFSGRQFSNSRSEMNVSTLELGDSALYLCASSLAQSNTEAFFGQGTRLTVV.

The CDR3 DNA sequence: TGTGCCAGTAGTACCACAGGGGGCGCTGGTGGCTACACCTTC. Its translation is CASSTTGGAGGYTF. The V and J genes are TRBV19 and TRBJ1-2, with 9 bases fitting TRBD1. The length of the CDR3 is 14 residues. After removal of 4 bases from V and 7 bases from J, the junction contained 7 bases not matched to a gene. Germline-derived CDR1 and CDR2 are LNHDA and SQIVND (reference sequence).

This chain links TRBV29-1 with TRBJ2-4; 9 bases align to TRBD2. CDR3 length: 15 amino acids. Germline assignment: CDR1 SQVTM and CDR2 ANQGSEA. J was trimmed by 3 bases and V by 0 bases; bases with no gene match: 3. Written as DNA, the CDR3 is TGCAGCGTTGAAGATGGCGGGGGGGGCAAAAACATTCAGTACTTC. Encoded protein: CSVEDGGGGKNIQYF.

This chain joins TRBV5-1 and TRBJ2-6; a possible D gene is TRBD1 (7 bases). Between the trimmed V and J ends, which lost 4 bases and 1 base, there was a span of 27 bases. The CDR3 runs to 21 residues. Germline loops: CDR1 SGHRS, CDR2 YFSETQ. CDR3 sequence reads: CASSLPAFVEGAVSGANVLTF. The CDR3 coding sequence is TGCGCCAGCAGCCTTCCAGCCTTTGTGGAGGGGGCTGTATCTGGGGCCAACGTCCTGACTTTC. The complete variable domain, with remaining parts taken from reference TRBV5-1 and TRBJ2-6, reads KAGVTQTPRYLIKTRGQQVTLSCSPISGHRSVSWYQQTPGQGLQFLFEYFSETQRNKGNFPGRFSGRQFSNSRSEMNVSTLELGDSALYLCASSLPAFVEGAVSGANVLTFGAGSRLTVL.

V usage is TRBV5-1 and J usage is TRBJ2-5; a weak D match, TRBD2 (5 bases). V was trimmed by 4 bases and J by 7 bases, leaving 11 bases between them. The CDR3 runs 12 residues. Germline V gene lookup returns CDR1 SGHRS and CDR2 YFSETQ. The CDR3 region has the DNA TGCGCCAGCAGCACCGGAGAGGGGACCCAGTACTTC. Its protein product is CASSTGEGTQYF.

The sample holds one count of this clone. CDR3 in DNA: TGCGCCAGCAGCCTAGTCGACAGGGGGCATGGCTACACCTTC. It is translated as CASSLVDRGHGYTF. The chain couples TRBV10-2 to TRBJ1-2; 10 nucleotides agree with TRBD1. The CDR3 is 14 residues long. CDR1 is WSHSY and CDR2 is SAAADI in the germline V gene. J was trimmed by 6 bases and V by 6 bases; bases with no gene match: 7.

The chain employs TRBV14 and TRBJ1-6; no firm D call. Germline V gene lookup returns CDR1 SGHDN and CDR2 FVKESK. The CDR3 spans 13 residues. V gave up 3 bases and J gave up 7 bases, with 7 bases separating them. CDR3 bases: TGTGCCAGCAGCCATCTCGGGAATTCACCCCTCCACTTT. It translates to CASSHLGNSPLHF. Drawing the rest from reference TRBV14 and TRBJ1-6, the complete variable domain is EAGVTQFPSHSVIEKGQTVTLRCDPISGHDNLYWYRRVMGKEIKFLLHFVKESKQDESGMPNNRFLAERTGGTYSTLKVQPAELEDSGVYFCASSHLGNSPLHFGNGTRLTVT.

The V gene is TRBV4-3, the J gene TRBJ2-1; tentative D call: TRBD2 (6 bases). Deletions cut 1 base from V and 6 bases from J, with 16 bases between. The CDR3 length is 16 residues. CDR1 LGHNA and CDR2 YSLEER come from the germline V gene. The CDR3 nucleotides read TGCGCCAGCAGCCAAGCGGAGGGCCTTATCACCAATGAGCAGTTCTTC. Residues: CASSQAEGLITNEQFF.